The 8 T cell receptor beta chains reported below all come from one sample, sequenced in a study of T-cell reconstitution after alpha-beta-depleted transplantation in children. Researchers prepared the TCRbeta library using unique molecular identifiers, the study reports. One entry per CDR3 protein, called by TCRdb with MiXCR from the PCR reads. The repertoire has 610,000 or so distinct CDR3 sequences, more than 20% of them found once; the top ten carry about a third. The sequencing used PBMCs, collected before TCRalphabeta/CD19-depleted stem cell transplant. These receptors were collected from a boy younger than two with Wiskott-Aldrich syndrome, due to receive a stem cell transplant.

This sequence joins TRBV15 and TRBJ1-5; 10 bases agree with TRBD1. Germline assignment: CDR1 LNHNV and CDR2 YYDKDF (reference sequence). The CDR3 is 16 amino acids. Trimming took 5 bases from V and 5 from J; bases not matched to a gene: 9. As DNA, the CDR3 is TGTGCCACCAGCCGGGACAGGGGACGTTCTGATCAGCCCCAGCATTTT. Amino acid sequence: CATSRDRGRSDQPQHF.

The V gene is TRBV10-3, the J gene TRBJ2-1; possible D gene TRBD1, 6 bases. V lost 8 bases and J lost 1, with 12 bases in between. CDR1 and CDR2 from the germline V gene are ENHRY and SYGVKD. CDR3 size: 14 residues. CDR3 protein: CAISYRESYNEQFF. In DNA, the CDR3 is TGTGCCATCTCCTACAGGGAATCCTACAATGAGCAGTTCTTC.

This rearrangement joins TRBV7-3 to TRBJ2-1, with TRBD2 as a possible D gene (6 bases). Looked up from germline, CDR1 is SGHTA and CDR2 is FQGTGA. Trimming removed 3 bases from V and 7 bases from J, with 22 bases in between. CDR3 length equals 17 residues. DNA for the CDR3: TGTGCCAGCAGCTTTTTTCCTCGGGCGGGGATACCGAATGAGCAGTTCTTC. It yields the protein CASSFFPRAGIPNEQFF.

The gene calls are TRBV5-1 and TRBJ1-6, with TRBD1 matching 7 bases. This CDR3 spans 14 amino acids. Losses at the gene ends were 4 bases for V and 13 bases for J; bases not matched to a gene: 11. The germline V gene has CDR1 SGHRS and CDR2 YFSETQ. The CDR3 nucleotides are TGCGCCAGCAGCACTGGGACAGCCGTCGAGCCCCTCCACTTT. This sequence encodes CASSTGTAVEPLHF.

This clonotype was seen a handful of times. This sequence joins TRBV29-1 and TRBJ2-7; D not resolved. This CDR3 is built from 12 residues. V lost 4 bases to trimming and J lost 7 bases, with 14 bases between them. CDR1 is SQVTM and CDR2 is ANQGSEA in the germline V gene. In DNA, the CDR3 is TGCAGCGTTGGCTATACAACGCGGGAGCAGTACTTC. It is translated as CSVGYTTREQYF.

V is TRBV27 and J is TRBJ2-1; 10 bases agree with TRBD2. Germline CDR1 MNHEY, CDR2 SMNVEV (reference sequence). J gave up 0 bases and V 5 bases, and 13 bases lay outside the gene matches. The CDR3 spans 19 residues. This CDR3 reads CASSPLAGDLPRSYNEQFF. CDR3 DNA: TGTGCCAGCAGTCCCCTAGCGGGAGACCTCCCACGCTCCTACAATGAGCAGTTCTTC.

In its sample, this clonotype was seen a few times. This chain uses TRBV7-2 with TRBJ2-7; 13 nucleotides line up with TRBD2. V gave up 1 base and J gave up 7 bases; unmatched junction bases: 4. Germline V gene data show CDR1 as SGHTA and CDR2 as FQGNSA. The CDR3 is 15 residues long. The CDR3, as DNA: TGTGCCAGCAGCTTAGAATGGACTAGCGGGAGAGAGCAGTACTTC. It yields the protein CASSLEWTSGREQYF.

The V call is TRBV18, the J call TRBJ2-1; 11 nucleotides agree with TRBD2. CDR1 is KGHSH, CDR2 LQKENI, per germline. J was trimmed by 7 bases and V by 3 bases; bases with no gene match: 8. The length of the CDR3 is 16 residues. CDR3 sequence reads: CASSPLLAGAGNEQFF. The CDR3 DNA follows: TGTGCCAGCTCACCGCTACTAGCGGGAGCGGGGAATGAGCAGTTCTTC.